This T cell receptor (beta chain) emerged from a study of T cells in severe cutaneous drug reactions. At the level of the study: Enrolled patients had probable or definite SJS/TEN or DRESS per RegiSCAR. Findings of the study overall: In carbamazepine-induced Stevens-Johnson syndrome or toxic epidermal necrolysis, TRBV12-4 averaged approximately 30% in blister cells and 4.5% to 5% in PBMC. One public TCRbeta CDR3 appeared in all seven blister samples, averaging about 15%.

Per germline, CDR1 PRHDT and CDR2 FYEKMQ (reference sequence). The length of the CDR3 is 14 residues. Notes on this clonotype: What it recognizes is unknown.

The iRepertoire multiplex PCR system with TCR subtype-specific primers built both bulk and single-cell libraries. Multiplex PCR targeting V, D and J genes made bulk TCR beta libraries. After re-calling the multiplex PCR reads, TCRdb lists one entry per CDR3 protein, DNA absent. This sample contains thousands of distinct CDR3 sequences. Carbamazepine had induced Stevens-Johnson syndrome or toxic epidermal necrolysis in the sequenced donors. Sequenced input: cells from a skin blister. The chain is built from TRBV13 and TRBJ2-1; TCRdb's D call, TRBD2, is unchecked because there is no DNA. The receptor comes from a human donor with toxic epidermal necrolysis, a severe cutaneous drug reaction. The chain's CDR3 is CASSLAGGPNEQFF.